Below are 5 T cell receptor beta chains sequenced from a single sample in a study of control samples from healthy donors and cancer patients. Some clones are missing from TCRdb's copy, which holds only in-frame ones; the method was immunoSEQ multiplex PCR. The data show about 89,000 clones, around 86% seen once. Sequenced material: blood. All receptors derive from a man between 25 and 39 years old in good health.

This clone was seen a single time. The rearrangement joins TRBV6-1 to TRBJ1-1, with 7 bases that match TRBD1. The ends lost 3 bases at V and 0 bases at J; junction bases unmatched: 4. The germline gives CDR1 MNHNS, CDR2 SASEGT. This CDR3 spans 15 amino acids. As DNA, the CDR3 is TGTGCCAGCAGTGAGCTAACAGGGGTGAACACTGAAGCTTTCTTT. It translates to CASSELTGVNTEAFF.

The chain employs TRBV6-5 and TRBJ1-2; unclear D gene. The germline V gene has CDR1 MNHEY and CDR2 SVGAGI. This CDR3 region has 13 residues. V shed 0 bases and J shed 7 bases, with 9 bases lying between them. The CDR3 is CASSYSRVGGYTF. The CDR3 DNA reads as TGTGCCAGCAGTTACTCGAGAGTGGGTGGCTACACCTTC.

This clone was counted once. This chain links TRBV9 with TRBJ2-3; 8 bases line up with TRBD2. CDR1 and CDR2 from the germline V gene are SGDLS and YYNGEE. This CDR3 region has 16 residues. Germline trimming cut 4 bases from V and 5 bases from J; bases unmatched to any gene: 12. CDR3 in DNA: TGTGCCAGCAGCCTGAATACCGGGGGGGCCAAAGATACGCAGTATTTT. It is translated as CASSLNTGGAKDTQYF.

V and J are TRBV2 and TRBJ1-2; D possibly corresponds to TRBD1 (6 bases). The ends were cut back, 4 bases at V and 0 bases at J, with 9 bases in the middle. Germline V gives CDR1 SNHLY, CDR2 FYNNEI. The CDR3 extends over 14 amino acids. The CDR3 nucleotides read TGTGCCAGCAGTGCACAGGGAGCTAACTATGGCTACACCTTC. It yields the protein CASSAQGANYGYTF.

The chain couples TRBV4-2 to TRBJ1-1; D is unresolved. This CDR3 has 15 amino acids. Germline V lookup: CDR1 LGHNA, CDR2 YNFKEQ. V was cut by 0 bases and J by 7 bases, with 15 bases left in between. CDR3 sequence (DNA): TGTGCCAGCAGCCAAGAGTTTTTAGGAGGGCTTGAAGCTTTCTTT. Protein sequence: CASSQEFLGGLEAFF.